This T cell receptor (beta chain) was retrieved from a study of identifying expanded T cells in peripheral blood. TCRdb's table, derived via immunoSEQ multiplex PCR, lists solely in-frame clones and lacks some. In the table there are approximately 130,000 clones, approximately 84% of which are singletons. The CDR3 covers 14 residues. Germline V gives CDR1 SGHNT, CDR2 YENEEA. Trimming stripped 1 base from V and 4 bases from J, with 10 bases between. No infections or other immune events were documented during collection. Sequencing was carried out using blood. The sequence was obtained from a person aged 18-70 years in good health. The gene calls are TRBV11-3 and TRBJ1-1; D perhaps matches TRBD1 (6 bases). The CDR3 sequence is CASSLAGASTEAFF. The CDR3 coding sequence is TGTGCCAGCAGCTTAGCGGGGGCGAGCACTGAAGCTTTCTTT.